Sequencing of this T cell receptor (beta chain) was carried out in a study of blood T cell repertoires in COVID-19. The overall study: Samples came from the United States, Italy and Spain, spanning acute and convalescent COVID-19. Sources were T cells, B-cell-depleted T cells, or PBMCs; the material itself was cDNA or gDNA.

This clone is a singleton in its sample. The CDR3 runs to 16 residues. V gave up 3 bases and J gave up 0 bases; unmatched junction bases: 8. CDR1 MGHRA and CDR2 YSYEKL come from the germline V gene. TCRdb keeps only in-frame clones here, not all; method: immunoSEQ multiplex PCR. The repertoire consists of approximately 220,000 clones, with approximately 83% occurring once and the leading ten covering 3%. The V and J genes are TRBV4-1 and TRBJ2-7, with 7 bases identical to TRBD2. Sequenced: peripheral blood. The sequence came from a young woman who had recovered from COVID-19. The CDR3 sequence: CASSHAASGTSYEQYF. The CDR3 DNA is TGCGCCAGCAGCCATGCTGCGAGCGGGACCTCCTACGAGCAGTACTTC.